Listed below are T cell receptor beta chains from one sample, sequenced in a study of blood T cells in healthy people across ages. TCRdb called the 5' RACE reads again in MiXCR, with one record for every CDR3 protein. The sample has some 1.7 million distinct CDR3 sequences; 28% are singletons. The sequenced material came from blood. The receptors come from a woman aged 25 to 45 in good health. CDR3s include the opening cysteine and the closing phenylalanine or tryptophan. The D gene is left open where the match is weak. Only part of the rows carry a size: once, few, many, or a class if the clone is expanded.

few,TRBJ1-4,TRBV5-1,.,CASSLASGVAEKLFF,TGCGCCAGCAGCTTGGCCTCAGGGGTGGCTGAAAAACTGTTTTTT
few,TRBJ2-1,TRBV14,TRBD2,CASSQEGGGGYSYNEQFF,TGTGCCAGCAGCCAAGAAGGTGGCGGGGGGTATTCCTACAATGAGCAGTTCTTC
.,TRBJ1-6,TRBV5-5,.,CASSSDSAPLHF,TGTGCCAGCAGCTCGGACAGCGCACCCCTCCACTTT
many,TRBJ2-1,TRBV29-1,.,CSVEDEGNEQFF,TGCAGCGTTGAAGATGAGGGCAATGAGCAGTTCTTC
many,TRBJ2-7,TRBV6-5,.,CASSGTSQTYEQYF,TGTGCCAGCAGCGGGACTTCACAAACCTACGAGCAGTACTTC
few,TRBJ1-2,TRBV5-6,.,CASSLGWRTVGYTF,TGTGCCAGCAGCTTGGGTTGGCGAACGGTGGGCTACACCTTC
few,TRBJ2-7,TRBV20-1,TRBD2,CSALPSGRSSYEQYF,TGCAGTGCTTTGCCTAGCGGGAGAAGTTCCTACGAGCAGTACTTC
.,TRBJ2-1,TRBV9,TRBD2,CASSVVTSGGNEQFF,TGTGCCAGCAGCGTAGTGACTAGCGGGGGCAATGAGCAGTTCTTC
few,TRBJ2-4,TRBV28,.,CASSLSSGRVAKNIQYF,TGTGCCAGCAGTTTATCATCCGGAAGGGTTGCCAAAAACATTCAGTACTTC
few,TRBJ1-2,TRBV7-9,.,CASSGRVPFGYTF,TGTGCCAGCAGCGGCAGGGTTCCGTTCGGCTACACCTTC
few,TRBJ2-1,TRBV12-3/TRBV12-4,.,CASSVPYVDVEQFF,TGTGCCAGCAGTGTCCCCTACGTGGACGTTGAGCAGTTCTTC
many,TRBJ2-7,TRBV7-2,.,CASSFERGYEQYF,TGTGCCAGCAGCTTTGAGAGGGGCTACGAGCAGTACTTC
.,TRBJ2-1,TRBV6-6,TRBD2,CAIQKGTSGRDEQFF,TGTGCCATCCAGAAGGGGACTAGCGGGAGAGACGAGCAGTTCTTC
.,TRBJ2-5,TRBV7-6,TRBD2,CASSSPSDRATAGGRETQYF,TGTGCCAGCAGCTCTCCCTCGGACAGGGCCACAGCGGGGGGGCGGGAGACCCAGTACTTC